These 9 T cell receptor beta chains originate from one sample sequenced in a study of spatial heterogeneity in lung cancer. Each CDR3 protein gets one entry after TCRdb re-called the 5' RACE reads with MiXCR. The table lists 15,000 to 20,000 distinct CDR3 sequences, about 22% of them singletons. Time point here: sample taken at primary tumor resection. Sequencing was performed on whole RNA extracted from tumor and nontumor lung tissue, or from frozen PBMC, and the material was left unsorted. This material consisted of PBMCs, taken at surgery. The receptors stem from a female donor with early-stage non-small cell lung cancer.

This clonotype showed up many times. CDR3: CAISDGGEQFF. The CDR3 coding sequence is TGTGCCATCAGTGACGGGGGCGAGCAGTTCTTC. This chain connects TRBV10-3 to TRBJ2-1; D assignment may be TRBD1 or TRBD2 (6 bases each). The V end lost 3 bases, the J end lost 10 bases, and 7 bases lay between the germline ends. CDR3 length equals 11 residues. The V gene's germline CDR1 is ENHRY and CDR2 SYGVKD.

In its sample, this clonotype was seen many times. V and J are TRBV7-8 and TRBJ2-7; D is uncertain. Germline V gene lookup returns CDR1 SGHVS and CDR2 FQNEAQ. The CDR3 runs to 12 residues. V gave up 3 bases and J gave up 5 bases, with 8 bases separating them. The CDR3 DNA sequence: TGTGCCAGCAGCTTTCTCGGCCACGAGCAGTACTTC. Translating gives CASSFLGHEQYF. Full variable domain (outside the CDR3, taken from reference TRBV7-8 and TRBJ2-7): GAGVSQSPRYKVAKRGQDVALRCDPISGHVSLFWYQQALGQGPEFLTYFQNEAQLDKSGLPSDRFFAERPEGSVSTLKIQRTQQEDSAVYLCASSFLGHEQYFGPGTRLTVT.

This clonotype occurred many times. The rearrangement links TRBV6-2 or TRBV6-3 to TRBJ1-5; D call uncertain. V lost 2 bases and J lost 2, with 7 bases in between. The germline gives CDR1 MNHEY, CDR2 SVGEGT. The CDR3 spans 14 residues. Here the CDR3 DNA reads TGTGCCAGCAGTTACGGAACAGGCAATCAGCCCCAGCATTTT. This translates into CASSYGTGNQPQHF.

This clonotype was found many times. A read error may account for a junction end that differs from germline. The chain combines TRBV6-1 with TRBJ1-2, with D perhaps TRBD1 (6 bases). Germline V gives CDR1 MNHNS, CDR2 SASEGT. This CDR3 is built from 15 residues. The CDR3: CASTNRGDKNYDYTF. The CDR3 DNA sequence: TGTGCCAGCACCAACCGGGGGGACAAAAACTATGACTACACCTTC.

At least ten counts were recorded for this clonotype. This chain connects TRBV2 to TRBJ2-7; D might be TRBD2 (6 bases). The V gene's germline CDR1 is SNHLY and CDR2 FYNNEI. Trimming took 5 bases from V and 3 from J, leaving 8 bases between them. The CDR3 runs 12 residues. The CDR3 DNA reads TGTGCCAGCAGTCGACTAGGCTACGAGCAGTACTTC. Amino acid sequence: CASSRLGYEQYF.

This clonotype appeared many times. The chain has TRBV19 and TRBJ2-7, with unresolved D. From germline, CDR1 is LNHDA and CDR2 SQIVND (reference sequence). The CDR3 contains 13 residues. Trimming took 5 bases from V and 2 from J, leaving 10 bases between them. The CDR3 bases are TGTGCCAGTAGTTCCGGGCAGCCCTACGAGCAGTACTTC. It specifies CASSSGQPYEQYF.

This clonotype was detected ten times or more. CDR3 sequence (DNA): TGTGCCAGTAGTGGACAAGGGCACTCTGGGGCCAACGTCCTGACTTTC. This translates into CASSGQGHSGANVLTF. V usage is TRBV19 and J usage is TRBJ2-6; TRBD1 is a possible D gene (5 bases). V gave up 5 bases and J gave up 0 bases, with 11 bases separating them. The germline gives CDR1 LNHDA, CDR2 SQIVND (reference sequence). CDR3 length equals 16 residues.

The CDR3 coding sequence is TGTGCCAGCAGCTGGGAGGGAAAGGGAGTCGACACAGATACGCAGTATTTT. It specifies CASSWEGKGVDTDTQYF. V is TRBV5-4 and J is TRBJ2-3; 7 bases agree with TRBD2. V trimming: 3 bases; J trimming: 2 bases; junction bases outside the gene matches: 12. Germline V gives CDR1 SGHNT, CDR2 YYREEE (reference sequence). The CDR3 has 17 residues.

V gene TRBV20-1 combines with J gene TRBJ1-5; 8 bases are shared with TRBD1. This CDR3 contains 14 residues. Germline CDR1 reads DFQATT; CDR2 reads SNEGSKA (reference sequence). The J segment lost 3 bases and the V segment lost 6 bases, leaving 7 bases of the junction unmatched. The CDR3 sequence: CSATTGADNQPQHF. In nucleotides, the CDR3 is TGCAGTGCAACGACAGGGGCTGACAATCAGCCCCAGCATTTT.